Below, one T cell receptor beta chain is given with its context. Its antigen is not identified. The sample comes from a study of response to subunit inactivated influenza vaccine. Study observations and caveats: Each seasonal influenza vaccination recruits few new T cells, the authors suggested.

The CDR3 consists of 14 residues. Germline trimming cut 5 bases from V and 2 bases from J; bases unmatched to any gene: 4. The germline V gene has CDR1 SGHVS and CDR2 FNYEAQ. TCRdb itself ran the RT-PCR reads through MiXCR, one entry per CDR3 protein. The sample has more than 450,000 distinct CDR3 sequences, about an eighth seen once. The V call is TRBV7-6, the J call TRBJ2-7, with 9 bases identical to TRBD1. The receptor comes from a man aged 50-60 years who received an inactivated influenza vaccine. Sequencing was performed on PBMCs from blood, taken on the day of vaccination. CDR3 residues: CASSGTGGAYEQYF. The CDR3 bases are TGTGCCAGCAGCGGTACAGGGGGCGCCTACGAGCAGTACTTC.